Below, 31 T cell receptor beta chains from the same sample are listed, as sequenced in a study of T cells in Graves' hyperthyroidism and ophthalmopathy. TCR beta CDR3 regions were amplified from RNA. TCR CDR3 regions were first amplified by RT-PCR with HTBI primers. One entry per CDR3 protein results from TCRdb running MiXCR on the multiplex PCR reads. The sample includes roughly 720,000 distinct CDR3 sequences, around a sixth of them seen just once. The sequencing input was blood. The origin of the receptors is a man over 45 with Graves' hyperthyroidism.

V is TRBV24-1 and J is TRBJ2-5; maybe TRBD2 (5 bases). Germline CDR1 is KGHDR and CDR2 is SFDVKD. The CDR3 sequence is 17 residues long. Trimming removed 0 bases from V and 2 bases from J, with 15 bases in between. The CDR3 sequence: CATSDLPGNQQQETQYF. CDR3 sequence (DNA): TGTGCCACCAGTGATTTGCCGGGAAATCAACAACAAGAGACCCAGTACTTC.

This clonotype was counted many times. V gene TRBV7-9 combines with J gene TRBJ2-2, with D uncertain. Germline values: CDR1 SEHNR, CDR2 FQNEAQ (reference sequence). The length of the CDR3 is 13 residues. The V gene lost 5 bases and the J gene lost 4 bases, with 8 bases spanning the gap. The CDR3 bases are TGTGCCAGCAGCGCTCCGGGCACCGGGGAGCTGTTTTTT. As protein: CASSAPGTGELFF.

J is TRBJ2-7 and V is TRBV20-1, with D possibly TRBD2 on 6 matching bases. The V gene's germline CDR1 is DFQATT and CDR2 SNEGSKA (reference sequence). CDR3 length: 15 amino acids. Between the trimmed V and J ends, which lost 6 bases and 0 bases, there was a span of 18 bases. In nucleotides, the CDR3 is TGCAGTGCCCCTTGGGGCTGGGGGGACTCCTACGAGCAGTACTTC. Protein sequence: CSAPWGWGDSYEQYF.

The sample holds many counts of this clonotype. The V call is TRBV2, the J call TRBJ2-1; 13 nucleotides align to TRBD2. V was clipped by 6 bases and J by 1 base; unmatched bases: 0. There are 15 residues in the CDR3. Germline CDR1 SNHLY, CDR2 FYNNEI. The CDR3 region has the DNA TGTGCCAGCAGGACTAGCGGGGGGTCCTACAATGAGCAGTTCTTC. Translated, it gives CASRTSGGSYNEQFF.

This chain links TRBV7-2 with TRBJ1-2; 10 bases are a match to TRBD1. Germline V gene data show CDR1 as SGHTA and CDR2 as FQGNSA. The CDR3 runs to 14 residues. V was clipped by 3 bases and J by 5 bases; unmatched bases: 3. The CDR3 coding sequence is TGTGCCAGCAGCTTCGACAGGGGGCGGTATGGCTACACCTTC. As protein: CASSFDRGRYGYTF.

Many counts were recorded for this clonotype. The rearrangement links TRBV5-4 to TRBJ1-2; D remains unclear. Per the germline V gene, CDR1 is SGHNT and CDR2 is YYREEE (reference sequence). V was cut by 4 bases and J by 4 bases, with 20 bases left in between. The CDR3 loop spans 16 amino acids. This CDR3 reads CASSPMGRGSAYGYTF. DNA of the CDR3: TGTGCCAGCAGCCCCATGGGCCGCGGGTCGGCCTATGGCTACACCTTC. Supplemented by reference TRBV5-4 and TRBJ1-2, the full variable domain reads ETGVTQSPTHLIKTRGQQVTLRCSSQSGHNTVSWYQQALGQGPQFIFQYYREEENGRGNFPPRFSGLQFPNYSSELNVNALELDDSALYLCASSPMGRGSAYGYTFGSGTRLTVV.

This clonotype was picked up many times. The CDR3 spells CASSSRPGLYKETQYF. The CDR3 DNA follows: TGTGCCAGCAGCTCTCGCCCGGGACTCTATAAAGAGACCCAGTACTTC. J is TRBJ2-5 and V is TRBV11-2, with a tentative D call TRBD2 (6 bases). The germline CDR1 and CDR2 sequences are SGHAT and FQNNGV. The CDR3 totals 16 residues. V dropped 4 bases and J dropped 3 bases, with 18 bases sitting between them.

This clonotype was observed at least ten times. J is TRBJ2-7 and V is TRBV28; 14 bases are a match to TRBD2. There are 14 residues in the CDR3. Germline lookup yields CDR1 MDHEN and CDR2 SYDVKM. The ends lost 6 bases at V and 4 bases at J; junction bases unmatched: 2. The CDR3 sequence: CASRTSGRAYEQYF. The DNA of the CDR3 is TGTGCCAGCAGGACTAGCGGGAGGGCTTACGAGCAGTACTTC.

This clonotype appeared many times. The V and J genes are TRBV18 and TRBJ2-1; D might be TRBD1 (6 bases). Trimming left V 6 bases short and J 5 bases short, with 11 bases between. Germline V gene lookup returns CDR1 KGHSH and CDR2 LQKENI. The CDR3 totals 13 residues. CDR3 sequence (DNA): TGTGCCAGCTCGCATGGACAGCACAATGAGCAGTTCTTC. Protein: CASSHGQHNEQFF.

This clonotype was seen ten or more times. The genes are TRBV2 and TRBJ2-7; unclear D gene. The germline gives CDR1 SNHLY, CDR2 FYNNEI. The V end was cut by 5 bases, the J end by 2 bases, with 13 bases between. This CDR3 comprises 14 residues. CDR3 residues: CASSSRLRPYEQYF. DNA for the CDR3: TGTGCCAGCAGTTCCCGACTGCGACCCTACGAGCAGTACTTC.

This clonotype was counted between two and nine times. Germline is not matched at one junction end, which may reflect a read error. The chain combines TRBV6-2 or TRBV6-3 with TRBJ2-1; D not certain. CDR1 MNHEY and CDR2 SVGEGT come from the germline V gene. The CDR3 is 14 amino acids. This CDR3 is CASSFSTSYNEQFF. The CDR3 bases are TGTGCCAGCAGTTTTAGTACCTCCTACAATGAGCAGTTTTTC.

This clonotype was recorded at least ten times. The V and J genes are TRBV3-1 and TRBJ2-7, with 7 bases that match TRBD2. The germline gives CDR1 LGHDT, CDR2 YNNKEL (reference sequence). The CDR3 consists of 14 residues. After removal of 3 bases from V and 0 bases from J, the junction contained 2 bases not matched to a gene. The CDR3 coding sequence is TGTGCCAGCAGCCACTCTAGCGGCTCCTACGAGCAGTACTTC. Its protein product is CASSHSSGSYEQYF.

This clonotype was seen at least ten times. A much larger clonotype is one base distant, so this may be a read error. The chain combines TRBV11-2 with TRBJ2-7, with no clear D. The CDR3 sequence is 11 residues long. CDR1 and CDR2 (germline): SGHAT, FQNNGV. V lost 6 bases, J lost 2 bases, and 5 bases lay in between. CDR3 coding DNA: TGTGCCAGCAGTTTCCCCTACGAGCAGTACTTC. It translates to CASSFPYEQYF. The whole variable domain, filled in from reference TRBV11-2 and TRBJ2-7, reads EAGVAQSPRYKIIEKRQSVAFWCNPISGHATLYWYQQILGQGPKLLIQFQNNGVVDDSQLPKDRFSAERLKGVDSTLKIQPAKLEDSAVYLCASSFPYEQYFGPGTRLTVT.

At least ten counts were recorded for this clonotype. This chain uses TRBV13 with TRBJ2-1; D might be TRBD2 (5 bases). V was cut by 2 bases and J by 3 bases, with 11 bases left in between. The CDR3 runs 15 residues. CDR1 and CDR2 from the germline V gene are PRHDT and FYEKMQ (reference sequence). CDR3 sequence: CASSLSEGFYNEQFF. CDR3 DNA sequence: TGTGCCAGCAGCTTATCAGAGGGTTTCTACAATGAGCAGTTCTTC. Complete variable domain (other parts from reference TRBV13 and TRBJ2-1): AAGVIQSPRHLIKEKRETATLKCYPIPRHDTVYWYQQGPGQDPQFLISFYEKMQSDKGSIPDRFSAQQFSDYHSELNMSSLELGDSALYFCASSLSEGFYNEQFFGPGTRLTVL.

This clonotype showed up many times. The V gene is TRBV24-1, the J gene TRBJ2-3, with 8 nucleotides matching TRBD1. Trimming took 4 bases from V and 0 from J; bases not matched to a gene: 8. Germline loops: CDR1 KGHDR, CDR2 SFDVKD. This CDR3 has 17 residues. The DNA of the CDR3 is TGTGCCACCAGTGACCGAACAGGGGGATTAAGCACAGATACGCAGTATTTT. Translated: CATSDRTGGLSTDTQYF.

The rearrangement links TRBV27 to TRBJ1-1; tentatively, D is TRBD1 (5 bases). V shed 2 bases and J shed 1 base, with 11 bases lying between them. Looked up from germline, CDR1 is MNHEY and CDR2 is SMNVEV (reference sequence). The CDR3 is 15 residues long. The DNA for the CDR3 is TGTGCCAGCAGTTTACCTCCTCAGGGGAACACTGAAGCTTTCTTT. Protein product: CASSLPPQGNTEAFF.

This clonotype was found a few times. The V and J genes are TRBV6-2 or TRBV6-3 and TRBJ2-1, with 11 bases matching TRBD2. J was trimmed by 8 bases and V by 0 bases; bases with no gene match: 6. The CDR3 length is 16 residues. The germline CDR1 and CDR2 sequences are MNHEY and SVGEGT. CDR3 coding DNA: TGTGCCAGCAGTTACTCCACTAGCGGGAGTACTTATGAGCAGTTCTTC. This sequence encodes CASSYSTSGSTYEQFF.

In DNA, the CDR3 is TGTGCCAGCAGGGCAGGGGGCGGAGATACGCAGTATTTT. Translated, it gives CASRAGGGDTQYF. The genes are TRBV2 and TRBJ2-3, with TRBD1 matching 8 bases. Germline loops: CDR1 SNHLY, CDR2 FYNNEI. V was clipped by 6 bases and J by 5 bases; unmatched bases: 4. This CDR3 comprises 13 residues.

This clonotype appeared many times. The CDR3 DNA sequence: TGTGCCAGCACCCAGGGGTCAGATTATCAGCCCCAGCATTTT. This encodes CASTQGSDYQPQHF. The chain couples TRBV19 to TRBJ1-5, with D possibly matching TRBD1 (6 bases). Per germline, CDR1 LNHDA and CDR2 SQIVND (reference sequence). The CDR3 has 14 amino acids. Trimming shortened V by 9 bases and J by 5 bases, and 17 bases separated the two germline ends.

This clonotype was recorded at least ten times. The genes are TRBV27 and TRBJ2-5; TRBD2 matches at 11 bases. The CDR3 loop spans 16 amino acids. CDR1 is MNHEY, CDR2 SMNVEV, per germline (reference sequence). The J segment lost 1 base and the V segment lost 0 bases, leaving 1 base of the junction unmatched. CDR3 loop: CASSLSTSGIQETQYF. The DNA of the CDR3 is TGTGCCAGCAGTTTATCGACTAGCGGGATCCAAGAGACCCAGTACTTC.

This clonotype was counted ten times or more. This chain connects TRBV28 to TRBJ1-5; 8 bases align to TRBD1. This CDR3 has 14 amino acids. V trimming: 5 bases; J trimming: 7 bases; junction bases outside the gene matches: 7. The germline gives CDR1 MDHEN, CDR2 SYDVKM. CDR3 sequence: CASSPSTGDQPQHF. The CDR3 DNA sequence: TGTGCCAGCAGTCCGTCGACAGGGGACCAGCCCCAGCATTTT. The whole variable domain, filled in from reference TRBV28 and TRBJ1-5, reads DVKVTQSSRYLVKRTGEKVFLECVQDMDHENMFWYRQDPGLGLRLIYFSYDVKMKEKGDIPEGYSVSREKKERFSLILESASTNQTSMYLCASSPSTGDQPQHFGDGTRLSIL.

This clonotype was detected only a few times. The chain recombines TRBV10-1 with TRBJ2-1; the match to TRBD2 covers 10 bases. The germline gives CDR1 WNHNN, CDR2 SYGVQD (reference sequence). The V and J ends lost 5 bases and 0 bases, in that order; junction bases with no gene match: 10. This CDR3 is built from 18 residues. The CDR3 here is CASSPAGGQKDSYNEQFF. The CDR3 DNA follows: TGCGCCAGCAGTCCAGCGGGAGGGCAAAAGGACTCCTACAATGAGCAGTTCTTC.

V usage is TRBV4-1 and J usage is TRBJ1-2; a possible D gene is TRBD1 (6 bases). With 4 bases removed from V and 4 bases from J, the gap between germline ends came to 25 bases. Germline-derived CDR1 and CDR2 are MGHRA and YSYEKL. This CDR3 spans 18 amino acids. This chain's CDR3 is CASSRGQWRVGGPYGYTF. The CDR3 DNA is TGCGCCAGCAGCCGGGGACAATGGAGAGTCGGGGGGCCCTATGGCTACACCTTC.

This clonotype turned up a few times. The chain recombines TRBV29-1 with TRBJ2-5; D could derive from TRBD1 or TRBD2 (5 bases each). CDR3 length: 12 amino acids. V shed 4 bases and J shed 3 bases, with 9 bases lying between them. CDR1 and CDR2 from the germline V gene are SQVTM and ANQGSEA. The CDR3 sequence is CSVVGVEETQYF. The CDR3 DNA sequence: TGCAGCGTTGTGGGGGTGGAAGAGACCCAGTACTTC.

J is TRBJ2-7 and V is TRBV5-1, with D possibly matching TRBD2 (6 bases). The CDR3 covers 17 residues. V was shortened by 0 bases and J by 2 bases, with 18 bases between the two germline ends. Germline CDR1 reads SGHRS; CDR2 reads YFSETQ. The CDR3 is CASSLAGGRWIPYEQYF. The CDR3 DNA reads as TGCGCCAGCAGCTTGGCCGGGGGACGCTGGATACCCTACGAGCAGTACTTC.

This clonotype occurred a few times. CDR3 protein: CASSSGQGLLSNQPQHF. The CDR3 DNA sequence: TGTGCCAGCAGCTCGGGACAGGGGCTGCTGAGCAATCAGCCCCAGCATTTT. The V call is TRBV5-5, the J call TRBJ1-5; 10 bases are shared with TRBD1. Unmatched junction bases numbered 7, after V lost 3 bases and J lost 1 base. There are 17 residues in the CDR3. CDR1 is SGHKS, CDR2 YYEKEE, per germline (reference sequence).

This rearrangement joins TRBV4-1 to TRBJ1-1; 10 bases line up with TRBD1. This CDR3 has 14 amino acids. CDR1 is MGHRA, CDR2 YSYEKL, per germline. V shed 1 base, J shed 10 bases, and the junction held 6 bases outside the gene matches. The CDR3 DNA follows: TGCGCCAGCAGCCAAGGTGGGACAGGGGTCTCAGCTTTCTTT. Its protein product is CASSQGGTGVSAFF.

This clonotype was detected a few times. The chain uses TRBV28 and TRBJ2-7; TRBD1 matches at 7 bases. With V trimmed by 6 bases and J by 2 bases, 7 bases remained unmatched. This CDR3 is built from 14 residues. The V gene's germline CDR1 is MDHEN and CDR2 SYDVKM. In DNA form, the CDR3 reads TGTGCCAGCAGCTCGGGACAGATTACCTACGAGCAGTACTTC. This translates into CASSSGQITYEQYF.

This clonotype was observed many times. V is TRBV11-1 and J is TRBJ2-1; maybe TRBD2 (6 bases). The V end was cut by 5 bases, the J end by 7 bases, with 15 bases between. The germline gives CDR1 SGHAT, CDR2 FQDESV (reference sequence). CDR3 length equals 14 residues. The CDR3 here is CASSQASGRNEQFF. CDR3 nucleotide sequence: TGTGCCAGCAGCCAAGCCTCAGGGAGGAATGAGCAGTTCTTC.

This sequence joins TRBV18 and TRBJ1-6; TRBD1 is a possible D gene (6 bases). Germline CDR1 and CDR2: KGHSH and LQKENI. CDR3 length: 13 residues. Trimming stripped 6 bases from V and 8 bases from J, with 11 bases between. This CDR3 reads CASSSNRDSPLHF. DNA of the CDR3: TGTGCCAGCTCGTCGAACAGGGATTCACCCCTCCACTTT.

The sample holds a few counts of this clonotype. This chain uses TRBV20-1 with TRBJ2-3; TRBD2 matches at 12 bases. Germline loops: CDR1 DFQATT, CDR2 SNEGSKA (reference sequence). Germline trimming cut 5 bases from V and 0 bases from J; bases unmatched to any gene: 12. This CDR3 is 18 amino acids long. CDR3 residues: CSAPGLAGPLPSTDTQYF. Written as DNA, the CDR3 is TGCAGTGCTCCGGGACTAGCGGGCCCATTGCCTAGCACAGATACGCAGTATTTT.